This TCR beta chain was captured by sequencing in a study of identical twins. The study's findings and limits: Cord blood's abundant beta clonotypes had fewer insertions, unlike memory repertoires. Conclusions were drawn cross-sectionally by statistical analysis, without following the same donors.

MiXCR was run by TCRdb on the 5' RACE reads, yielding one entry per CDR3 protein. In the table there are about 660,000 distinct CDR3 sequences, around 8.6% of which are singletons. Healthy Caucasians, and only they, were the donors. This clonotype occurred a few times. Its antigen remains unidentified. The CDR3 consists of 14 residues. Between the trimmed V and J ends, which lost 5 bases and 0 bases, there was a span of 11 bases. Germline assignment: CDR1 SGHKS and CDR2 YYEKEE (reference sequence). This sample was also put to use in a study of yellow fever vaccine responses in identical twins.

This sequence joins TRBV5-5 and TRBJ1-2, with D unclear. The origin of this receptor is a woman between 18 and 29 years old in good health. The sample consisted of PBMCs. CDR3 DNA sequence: TGTGCCAGCAGGCGTGAAGGAACTAACTATGGCTACACCTTC. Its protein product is CASRREGTNYGYTF.